This T cell receptor (beta chain) was found in a study of cytomegalovirus exposure and HLA in healthy donors. General study points: TCR clusters originating in the first cohort tended to co-occur in the 110 or so validation repertoires, according to a later analysis.

The data were produced by immunoSEQ multiplex PCR, yet TCRdb's version contains in-frame clones alone and is incomplete. The repertoire holds about 130,000 clones, 70% to 90% seen once, with about 6.6% in the top ten. V lost 0 bases, J lost 3 bases, and 12 bases lay in between. The germline V gene has CDR1 SGHRS and CDR2 YFSETQ. This CDR3 spans 15 amino acids. A remark on this clone: What it binds is unknown.

This chain links TRBV5-1 with TRBJ1-1; TRBD1 might be the D (5 bases). The sample taken for sequencing was PBMCs. This TCR was recovered from a woman under 40 in good health and CMV-seropositive. This chain's CDR3 is CASSLVVGGDTEAFF. The CDR3 DNA is TGCGCCAGCAGCTTGGTGGTGGGAGGGGACACTGAAGCTTTCTTT.